This T cell receptor (beta chain) was profiled in a study of chemoradiotherapy in HPV16-positive cancers. Over chemoradiotherapy, repertoires were sampled more than once. V lost 5 bases and J 4 bases, leaving 9 bases between the germline ends. The CDR3 has 12 residues. From germline, CDR1 is SGHVS and CDR2 FQNEAQ. A remark on this clone: Its specificity is unknown.

Sequenced by immunoSEQ multiplex PCR; TCRdb stores in-frame clones only, minus some. In the table there are about 5,000 clones, 75% to 95% of which are singletons. General study findings and limits: Non-HPV-specific T cells did not expand in tumors during treatment, whereas candidate HPV-specific clones and E7-related motifs did.

The sequence derives from a human donor with HPV-associated anogenital cancer. The genes are TRBV7-8 and TRBJ2-7; no reliable D call. The sample in question was tumor tissue, obtained from a patient who underwent chemoradiotherapy. CDR3 coding DNA: TGTGCCAGCAGCCGGGTGGTATACGAGCAGTACTTC. It specifies CASSRVVYEQYF.